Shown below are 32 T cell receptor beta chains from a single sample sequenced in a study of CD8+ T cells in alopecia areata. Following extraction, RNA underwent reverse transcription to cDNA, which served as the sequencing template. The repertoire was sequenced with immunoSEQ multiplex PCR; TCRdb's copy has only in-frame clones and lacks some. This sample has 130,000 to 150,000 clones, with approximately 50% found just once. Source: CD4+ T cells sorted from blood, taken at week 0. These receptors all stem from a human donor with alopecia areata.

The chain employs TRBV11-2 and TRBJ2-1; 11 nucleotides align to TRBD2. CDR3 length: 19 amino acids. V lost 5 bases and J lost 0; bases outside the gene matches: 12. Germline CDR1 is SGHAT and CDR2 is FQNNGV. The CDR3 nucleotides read TGTGCCAGCAGCAATATAGGACTAGCGGGCGACAGCTCCTACAATGAGCAGTTCTTC. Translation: CASSNIGLAGDSSYNEQFF.

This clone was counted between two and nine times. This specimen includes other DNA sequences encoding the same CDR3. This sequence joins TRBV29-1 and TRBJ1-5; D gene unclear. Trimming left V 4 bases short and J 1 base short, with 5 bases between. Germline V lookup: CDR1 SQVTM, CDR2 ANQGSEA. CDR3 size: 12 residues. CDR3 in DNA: TGCAGCGTTGGAGGAAGCAATCAGCCCCAGCATTTT. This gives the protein CSVGGSNQPQHF. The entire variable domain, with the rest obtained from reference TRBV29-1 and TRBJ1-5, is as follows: SAVISQKPSRDICQRGTSLTIQCQVDSQVTMMFWYRQQPGQSLTLIATANQGSEATYESGFVIDKFPISRPNLTFSTLTVSNMSPEDSSIYLCSVGGSNQPQHFGDGTRLSIL.

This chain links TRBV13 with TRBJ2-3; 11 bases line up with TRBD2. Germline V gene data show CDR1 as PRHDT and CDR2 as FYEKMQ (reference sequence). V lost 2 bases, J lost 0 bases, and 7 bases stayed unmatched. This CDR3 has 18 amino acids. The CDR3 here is CASSLKRLAGISTDTQYF. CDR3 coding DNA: TGTGCCAGCAGCTTAAAACGACTAGCGGGGATTAGCACAGATACGCAGTATTTT.

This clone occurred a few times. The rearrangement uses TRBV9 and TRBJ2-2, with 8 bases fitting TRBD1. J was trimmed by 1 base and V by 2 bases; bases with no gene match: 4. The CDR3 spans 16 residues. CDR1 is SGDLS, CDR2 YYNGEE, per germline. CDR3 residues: CASSVTGTGNTGELFF. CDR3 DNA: TGTGCCAGCAGCGTTACCGGGACAGGGAACACCGGGGAGCTGTTTTTT.

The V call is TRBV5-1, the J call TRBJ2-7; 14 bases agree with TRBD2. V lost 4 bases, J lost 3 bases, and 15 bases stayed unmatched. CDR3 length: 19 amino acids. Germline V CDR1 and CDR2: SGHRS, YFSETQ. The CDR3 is CASSQPGGLAGARSYEQYF. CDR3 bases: TGCGCCAGCAGCCAACCCGGGGGACTAGCGGGAGCGAGGAGCTACGAGCAGTACTTC.

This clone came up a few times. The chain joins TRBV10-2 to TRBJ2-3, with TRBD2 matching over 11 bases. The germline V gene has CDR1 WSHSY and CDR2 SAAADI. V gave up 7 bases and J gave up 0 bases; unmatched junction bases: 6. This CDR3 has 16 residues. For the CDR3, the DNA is TGCGCCAGCAATCTAGCGGGAGGCCCTAGCACAGATACGCAGTATTTT. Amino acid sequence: CASNLAGGPSTDTQYF.

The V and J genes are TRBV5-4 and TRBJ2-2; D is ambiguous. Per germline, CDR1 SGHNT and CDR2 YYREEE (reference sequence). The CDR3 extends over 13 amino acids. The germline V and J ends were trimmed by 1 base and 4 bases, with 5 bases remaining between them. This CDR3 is CASSLSATGELFF. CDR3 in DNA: TGTGCCAGCAGCTTGAGTGCCACCGGGGAGCTGTTTTTT.

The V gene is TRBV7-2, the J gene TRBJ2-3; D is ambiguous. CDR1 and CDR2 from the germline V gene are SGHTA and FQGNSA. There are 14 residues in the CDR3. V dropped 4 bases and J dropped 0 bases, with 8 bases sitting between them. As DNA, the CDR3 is TGTGCCAGCAGCTCCCTGTGGAGCACAGATACGCAGTATTTT. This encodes CASSSLWSTDTQYF.

The CDR3 loop is CASSGGIEAFF. DNA for the CDR3: TGTGCCAGCAGCGGCGGAATTGAAGCTTTCTTT. J is TRBJ1-1 and V is TRBV2, with D unclear. Germline CDR1 is SNHLY and CDR2 is FYNNEI. The CDR3 runs 11 residues. The V gene lost 6 bases and the J gene lost 7 bases, with 9 bases spanning the gap.

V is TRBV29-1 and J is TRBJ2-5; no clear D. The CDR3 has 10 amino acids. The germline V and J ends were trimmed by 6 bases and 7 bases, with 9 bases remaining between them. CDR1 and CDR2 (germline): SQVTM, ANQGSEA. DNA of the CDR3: TGCAGCGTCCAAGACACGACCCAGTACTTC. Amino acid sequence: CSVQDTTQYF.

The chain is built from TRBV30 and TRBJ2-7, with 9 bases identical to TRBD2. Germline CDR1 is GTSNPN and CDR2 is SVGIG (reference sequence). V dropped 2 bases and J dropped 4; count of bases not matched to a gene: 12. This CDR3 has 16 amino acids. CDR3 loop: CAWSPAESLAGYEQYF. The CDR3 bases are TGTGCCTGGAGTCCAGCTGAGAGTCTAGCGGGGTACGAGCAGTACTTC.

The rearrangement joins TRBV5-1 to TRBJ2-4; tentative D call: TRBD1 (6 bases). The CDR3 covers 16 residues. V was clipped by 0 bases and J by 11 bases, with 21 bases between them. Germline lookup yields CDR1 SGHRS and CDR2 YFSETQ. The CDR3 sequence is CASSLANRAGDGVQYF. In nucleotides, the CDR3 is TGCGCCAGCAGCTTGGCCAACAGGGCGGGTGACGGAGTTCAGTACTTC.

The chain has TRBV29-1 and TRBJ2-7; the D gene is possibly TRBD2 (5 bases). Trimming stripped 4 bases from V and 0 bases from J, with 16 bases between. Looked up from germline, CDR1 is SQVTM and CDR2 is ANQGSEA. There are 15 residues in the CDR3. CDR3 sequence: CSVAPRERSSYEQYF. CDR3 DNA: TGCAGCGTTGCTCCGAGGGAGAGGAGCTCCTACGAGCAGTACTTC.

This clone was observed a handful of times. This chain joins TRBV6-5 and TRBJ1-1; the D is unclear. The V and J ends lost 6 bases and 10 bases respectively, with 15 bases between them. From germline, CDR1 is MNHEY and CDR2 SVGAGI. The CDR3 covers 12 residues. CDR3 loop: CASSRPGSPAFF. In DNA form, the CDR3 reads TGTGCCAGCAGCCGACCTGGCAGTCCAGCTTTCTTT.

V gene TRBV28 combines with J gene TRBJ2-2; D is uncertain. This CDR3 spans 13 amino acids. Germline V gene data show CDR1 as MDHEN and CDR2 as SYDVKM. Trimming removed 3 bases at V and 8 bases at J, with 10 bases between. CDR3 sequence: CASSFRSLGELFF. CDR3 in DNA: TGTGCCAGCAGTTTCAGGTCTCTGGGGGAGCTGTTTTTT.

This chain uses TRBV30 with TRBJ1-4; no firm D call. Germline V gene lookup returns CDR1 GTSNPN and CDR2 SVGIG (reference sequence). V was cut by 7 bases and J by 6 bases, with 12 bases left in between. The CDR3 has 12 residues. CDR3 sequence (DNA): TGTGCCTACACGAGTTTGGATGAAAAACTGTTTTTT. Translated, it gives CAYTSLDEKLFF.

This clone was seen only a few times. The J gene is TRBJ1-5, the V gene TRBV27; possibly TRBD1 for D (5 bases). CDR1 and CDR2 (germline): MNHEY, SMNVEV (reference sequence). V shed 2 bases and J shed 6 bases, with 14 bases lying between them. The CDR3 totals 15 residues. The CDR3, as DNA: TGTGCCAGCAGTTTAGGGGCAGCCCGGGGTCAGCCCCAGCATTTT. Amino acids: CASSLGAARGQPQHF.

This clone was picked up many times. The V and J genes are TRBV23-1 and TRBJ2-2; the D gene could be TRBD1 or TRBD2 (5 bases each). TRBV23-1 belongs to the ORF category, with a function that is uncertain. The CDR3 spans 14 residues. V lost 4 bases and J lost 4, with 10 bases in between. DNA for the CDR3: TGCGCCAGCAGTCCCCGGGGCTTCACCGGGGAGCTGTTTTTT. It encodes CASSPRGFTGELFF.

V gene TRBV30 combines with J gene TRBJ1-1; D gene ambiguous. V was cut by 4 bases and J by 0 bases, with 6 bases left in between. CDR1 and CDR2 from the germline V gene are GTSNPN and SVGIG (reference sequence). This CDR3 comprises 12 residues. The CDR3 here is CAWMNMNTEAFF. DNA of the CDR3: TGTGCCTGGATGAACATGAACACTGAAGCTTTCTTT.

This chain's CDR3 is CASSLKGTEAFF. The CDR3 bases are TGCGCCAGCAGCCTCAAGGGCACTGAAGCTTTCTTT. This chain joins TRBV5-1 and TRBJ1-1; no firm D call. Between the trimmed V and J ends, which lost 4 bases and 4 bases, there was a span of 8 bases. CDR3 size: 12 residues. CDR1 is SGHRS, CDR2 YFSETQ, per germline.

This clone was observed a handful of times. CDR3: CASSPGTGNYGYTF. The CDR3 DNA reads TGTGCCAGCAGCCCCGGGACGGGGAACTATGGCTACACCTTC. This chain uses TRBV4-2 with TRBJ1-2; possible D gene TRBD1, 5 bases. Deletions cut 4 bases from V and 2 bases from J, with 11 bases between. CDR1 is LGHNA, CDR2 YNFKEQ, per germline. The CDR3 has 14 amino acids.

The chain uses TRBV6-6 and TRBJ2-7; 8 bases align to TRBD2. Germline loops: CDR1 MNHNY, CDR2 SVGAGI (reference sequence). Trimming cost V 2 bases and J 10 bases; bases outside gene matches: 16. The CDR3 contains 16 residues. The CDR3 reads CASSYEGGRITIVQYF. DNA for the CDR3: TGTGCCAGCAGTTACGAGGGCGGGAGGATTACAATAGTCCAGTACTTC.

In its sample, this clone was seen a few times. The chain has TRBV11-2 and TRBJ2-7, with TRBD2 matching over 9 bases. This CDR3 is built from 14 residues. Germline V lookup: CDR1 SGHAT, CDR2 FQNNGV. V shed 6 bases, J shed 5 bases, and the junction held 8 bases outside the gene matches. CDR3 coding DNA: TGTGCCAGCAGGGGTAGCGGGAGTCTCAACGAGCAGTACTTC. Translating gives CASRGSGSLNEQYF. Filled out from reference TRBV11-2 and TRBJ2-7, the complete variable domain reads EAGVAQSPRYKIIEKRQSVAFWCNPISGHATLYWYQQILGQGPKLLIQFQNNGVVDDSQLPKDRFSAERLKGVDSTLKIQPAKLEDSAVYLCASRGSGSLNEQYFGPGTRLTVT.

CDR3 sequence (DNA): TGTGCCAGCAGCGCCCGTCGACTAGAGTCTGACGAGCAGTACTTC. Residues: CASSARRLESDEQYF. V is TRBV14 and J is TRBJ2-7, with D possibly TRBD2 on 6 matching bases. Trimming left V 5 bases short and J 5 bases short, with 19 bases between. Germline assignment: CDR1 SGHDN and CDR2 FVKESK. This CDR3 is 15 amino acids long.

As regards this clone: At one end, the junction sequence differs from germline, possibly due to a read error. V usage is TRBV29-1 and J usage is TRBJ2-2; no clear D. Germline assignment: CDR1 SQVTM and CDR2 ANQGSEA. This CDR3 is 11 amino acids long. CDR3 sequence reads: CSIQSTRELFF. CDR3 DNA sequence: TGCAGCATCCAGAGCACCCGGGAGCTGTTTTTT.

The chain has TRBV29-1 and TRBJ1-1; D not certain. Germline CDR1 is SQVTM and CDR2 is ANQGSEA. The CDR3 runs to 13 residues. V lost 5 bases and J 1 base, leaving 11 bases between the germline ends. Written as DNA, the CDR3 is TGCAGCGTTTTGGGTACGGCGAACACTGAAGCTTTCTTT. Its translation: CSVLGTANTEAFF.

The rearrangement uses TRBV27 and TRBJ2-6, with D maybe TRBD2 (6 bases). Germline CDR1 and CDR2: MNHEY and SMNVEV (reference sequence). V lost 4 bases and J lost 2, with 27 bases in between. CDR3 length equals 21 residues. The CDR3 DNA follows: TGTGCCAGCAGTTACAAGGTGGGAGGCGGCAGGGAAGGTGCTGGGGCCAACGTCCTGACTTTC. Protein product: CASSYKVGGGREGAGANVLTF.

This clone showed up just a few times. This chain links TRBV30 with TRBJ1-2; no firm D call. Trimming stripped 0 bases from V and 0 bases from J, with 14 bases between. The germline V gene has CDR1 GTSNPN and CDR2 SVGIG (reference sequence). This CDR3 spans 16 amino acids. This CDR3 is CAWSVGWPEANYGYTF. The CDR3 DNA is TGTGCCTGGAGTGTAGGATGGCCGGAGGCTAACTATGGCTACACCTTC. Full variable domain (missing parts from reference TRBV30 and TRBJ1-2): SQTIHQWPATLVQPVGSPLSLECTVEGTSNPNLYWYRQAAGRGLQLLFYSVGIGQISSEVPQNLSASRPQDRQFILSSKKLLLSDSGFYLCAWSVGWPEANYGYTFGSGTRLTVV.

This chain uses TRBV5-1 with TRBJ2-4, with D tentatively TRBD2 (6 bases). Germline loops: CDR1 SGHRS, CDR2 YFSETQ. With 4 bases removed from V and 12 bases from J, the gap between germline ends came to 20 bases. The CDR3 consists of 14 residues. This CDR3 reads CASSPEGLAAAQYF. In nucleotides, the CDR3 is TGCGCCAGCAGCCCGGAGGGTTTGGCGGCGGCTCAGTACTTC.

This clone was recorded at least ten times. CDR3 in DNA: TGTGCCAGCAGCTTACCGGCCTCCTACGAGCAGTACTTC. Protein sequence: CASSLPASYEQYF. This chain connects TRBV7-2 to TRBJ2-7; D unclear. The CDR3 contains 13 residues. Trimming took off 2 bases at V and 0 bases at J, with 5 bases between the two ends. Germline V gives CDR1 SGHTA, CDR2 FQGNSA.

In DNA, the CDR3 is TGCAGCGTTGCAGTTTCGGGGCCCGCTGAAGCTTTCTTT. Translating gives CSVAVSGPAEAFF. The chain is built from TRBV29-1 and TRBJ1-1; D may be TRBD1 (5 bases). The CDR3 sequence is 13 residues long. Germline lookup yields CDR1 SQVTM and CDR2 ANQGSEA. V lost 4 bases and J lost 6, with 15 bases in between.

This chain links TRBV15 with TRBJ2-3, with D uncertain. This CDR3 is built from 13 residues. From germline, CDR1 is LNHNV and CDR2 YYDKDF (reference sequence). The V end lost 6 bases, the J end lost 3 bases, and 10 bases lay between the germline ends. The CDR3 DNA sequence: TGTGCCACCAGGCTGGGTTTGACAGATACGCAGTATTTT. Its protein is CATRLGLTDTQYF.